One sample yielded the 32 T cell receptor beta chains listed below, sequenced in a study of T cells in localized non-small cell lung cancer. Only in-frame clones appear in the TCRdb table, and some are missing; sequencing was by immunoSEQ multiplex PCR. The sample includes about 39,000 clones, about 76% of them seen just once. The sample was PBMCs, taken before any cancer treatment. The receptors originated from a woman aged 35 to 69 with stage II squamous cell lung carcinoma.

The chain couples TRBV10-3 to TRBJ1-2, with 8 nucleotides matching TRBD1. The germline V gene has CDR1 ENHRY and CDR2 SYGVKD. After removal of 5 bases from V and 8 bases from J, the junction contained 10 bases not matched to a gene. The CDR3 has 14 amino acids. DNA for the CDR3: TGTGCCATCAGTACAACCGGGACAGGAGGCGGCTACACCTTC. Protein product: CAISTTGTGGGYTF.

The CDR3 DNA sequence: TGTGCCAGCAGCTCGACAGGGGGCAGGACTGAAGCTTTCTTT. This encodes CASSSTGGRTEAFF. This sequence joins TRBV7-2 and TRBJ1-1; 10 nucleotides line up with TRBD1. CDR3 size: 14 residues. V shed 4 bases, J shed 5 bases, and the junction held 4 bases outside the gene matches. Germline CDR1 and CDR2: SGHTA and FQGNSA. Looking up the rest from reference TRBV7-2 and TRBJ1-1 gives the full variable domain: GAGVSQSPSNKVTEKGKDVELRCDPISGHTALYWYRQSLGQGLEFLIYFQGNSAPDKSGLPSDRFSAERTGGSVSTLTIQRTQQEDSAVYLCASSSTGGRTEAFFGQGTRLTVV.

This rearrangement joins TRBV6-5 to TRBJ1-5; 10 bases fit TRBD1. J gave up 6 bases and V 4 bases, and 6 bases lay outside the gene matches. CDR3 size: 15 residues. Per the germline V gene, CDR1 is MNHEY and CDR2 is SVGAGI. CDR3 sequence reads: CASSWGQGRGQPQHF. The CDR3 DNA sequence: TGTGCCAGCAGTTGGGGACAGGGGAGAGGTCAGCCCCAGCATTTT.

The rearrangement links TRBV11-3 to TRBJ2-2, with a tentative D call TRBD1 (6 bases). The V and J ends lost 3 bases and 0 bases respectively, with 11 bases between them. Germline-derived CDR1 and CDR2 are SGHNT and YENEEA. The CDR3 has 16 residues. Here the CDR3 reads CASSFGTSTNTGELFF. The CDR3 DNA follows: TGTGCCAGCAGCTTCGGGACAAGCACGAACACCGGGGAGCTGTTTTTT.

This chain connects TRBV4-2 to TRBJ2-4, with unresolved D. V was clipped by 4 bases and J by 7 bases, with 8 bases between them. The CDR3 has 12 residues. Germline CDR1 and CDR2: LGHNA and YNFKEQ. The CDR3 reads CASSPSGNIQYF. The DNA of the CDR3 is TGTGCCAGCAGCCCTTCGGGTAACATTCAGTACTTC.

Here the CDR3 reads CASSSGGEKLFF. The CDR3 DNA is TGTGCCAGTAGTTCAGGTGGTGAAAAACTGTTTTTT. This chain connects TRBV19 to TRBJ1-4, with D unresolved. V lost 5 bases and J 7 bases, leaving 8 bases between the germline ends. The CDR3 runs 12 residues. From germline, CDR1 is LNHDA and CDR2 SQIVND (reference sequence). The full variable domain, its missing parts supplied by reference TRBV19 and TRBJ1-4, is DGGITQSPKYLFRKEGQNVTLSCEQNLNHDAMYWYRQDPGQGLRLIYYSQIVNDFQKGDIAEGYSVSREKKESFPLTVTSAQKNPTAFYLCASSSGGEKLFFGSGTQLSVL.

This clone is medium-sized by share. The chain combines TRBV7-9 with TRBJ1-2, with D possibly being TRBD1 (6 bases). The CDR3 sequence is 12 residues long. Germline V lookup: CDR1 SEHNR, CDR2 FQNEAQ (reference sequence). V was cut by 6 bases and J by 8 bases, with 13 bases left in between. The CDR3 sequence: CASSRGSSGYTF. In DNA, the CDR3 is TGTGCCAGCAGTAGGGGGAGTTCCGGCTACACCTTC.

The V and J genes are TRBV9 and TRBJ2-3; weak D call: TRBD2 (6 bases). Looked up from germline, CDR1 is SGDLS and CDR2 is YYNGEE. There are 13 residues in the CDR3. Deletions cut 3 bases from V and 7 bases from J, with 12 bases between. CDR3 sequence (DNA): TGTGCCAGCAGCGGCATAGCGGCCTATACGCAGTATTTT. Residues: CASSGIAAYTQYF.

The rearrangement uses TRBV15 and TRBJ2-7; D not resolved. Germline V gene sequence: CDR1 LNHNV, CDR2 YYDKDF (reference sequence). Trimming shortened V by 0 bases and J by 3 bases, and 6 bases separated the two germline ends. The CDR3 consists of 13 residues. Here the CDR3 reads CATSRERNYEQYF. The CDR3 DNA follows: TGTGCCACCAGCAGAGAACGGAACTACGAGCAGTACTTC. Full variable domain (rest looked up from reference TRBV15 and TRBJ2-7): DAMVIQNPRYQVTQFGKPVTLSCSQTLNHNVMYWYQQKSSQAPKLLFHYYDKDFNNEADTPDNFQSRRPNTSFCFLDIRSPGLGDTAMYLCATSRERNYEQYFGPGTRLTVT.

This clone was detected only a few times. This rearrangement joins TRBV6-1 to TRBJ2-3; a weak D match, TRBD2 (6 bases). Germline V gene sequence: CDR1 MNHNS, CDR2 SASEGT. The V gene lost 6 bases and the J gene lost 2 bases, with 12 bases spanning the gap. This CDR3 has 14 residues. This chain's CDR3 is CASREGLNTDTQYF. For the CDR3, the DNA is TGTGCCAGCAGGGAGGGGCTGAACACAGATACGCAGTATTTT.

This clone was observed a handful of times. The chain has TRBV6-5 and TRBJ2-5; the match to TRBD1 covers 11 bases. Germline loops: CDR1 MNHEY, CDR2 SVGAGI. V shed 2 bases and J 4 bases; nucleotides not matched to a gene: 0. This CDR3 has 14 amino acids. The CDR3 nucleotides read TGTGCCAGCAGTTACGGGACAGGGGGAGAGACCCAGTACTTC. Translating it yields CASSYGTGGETQYF.

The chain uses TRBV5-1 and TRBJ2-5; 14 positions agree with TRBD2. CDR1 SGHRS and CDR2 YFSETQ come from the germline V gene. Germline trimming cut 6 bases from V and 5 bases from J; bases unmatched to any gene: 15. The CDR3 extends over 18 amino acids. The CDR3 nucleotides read TGCGCCAGCAATGCGGGACTAGCGGGAGCATCGGGTCAGGAGACCCAGTACTTC. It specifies CASNAGLAGASGQETQYF.

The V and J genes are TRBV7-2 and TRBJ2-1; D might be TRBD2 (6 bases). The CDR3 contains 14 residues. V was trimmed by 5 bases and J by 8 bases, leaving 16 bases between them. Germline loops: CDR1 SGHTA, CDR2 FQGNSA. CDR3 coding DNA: TGTGCCAGCAGCCTGACTAGTGGCACGCATGAGCAGTTCTTC. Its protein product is CASSLTSGTHEQFF. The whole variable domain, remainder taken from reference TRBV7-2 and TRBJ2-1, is GAGVSQSPSNKVTEKGKDVELRCDPISGHTALYWYRQSLGQGLEFLIYFQGNSAPDKSGLPSDRFSAERTGGSVSTLTIQRTQQEDSAVYLCASSLTSGTHEQFFGPGTRLTVL.

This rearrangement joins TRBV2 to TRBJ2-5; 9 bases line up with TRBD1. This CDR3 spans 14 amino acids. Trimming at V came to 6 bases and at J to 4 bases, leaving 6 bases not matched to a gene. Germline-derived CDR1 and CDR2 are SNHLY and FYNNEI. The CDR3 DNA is TGTGCCAGCAGGGGGGGGACAGGGACAGAGACCCAGTACTTC. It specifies CASRGGTGTETQYF.

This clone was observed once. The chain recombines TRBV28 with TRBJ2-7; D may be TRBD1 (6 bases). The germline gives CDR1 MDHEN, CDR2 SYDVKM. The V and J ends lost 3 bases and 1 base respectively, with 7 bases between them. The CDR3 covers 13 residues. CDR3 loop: CASSLGHSYEQYV. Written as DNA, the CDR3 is TGTGCCAGCAGTTTGGGACATTCCTACGAGCAGTACGTC.

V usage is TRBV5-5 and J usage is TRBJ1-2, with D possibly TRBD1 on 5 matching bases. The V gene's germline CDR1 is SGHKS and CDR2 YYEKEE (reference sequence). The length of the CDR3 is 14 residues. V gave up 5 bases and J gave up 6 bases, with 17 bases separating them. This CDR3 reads CASRRSGVNDGYTF. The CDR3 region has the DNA TGTGCCAGCAGGAGGTCGGGGGTGAACGATGGCTACACCTTC.

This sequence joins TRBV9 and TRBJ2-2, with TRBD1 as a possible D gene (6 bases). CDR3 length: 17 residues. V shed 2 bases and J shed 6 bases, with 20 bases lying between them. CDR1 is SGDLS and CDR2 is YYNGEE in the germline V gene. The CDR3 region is CASSVRTALGVPGELFF. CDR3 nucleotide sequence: TGTGCCAGCAGCGTGCGGACAGCCCTAGGGGTCCCCGGGGAGCTGTTTTTT. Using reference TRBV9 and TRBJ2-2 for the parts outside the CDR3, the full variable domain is DSGVTQTPKHLITATGQRVTLRCSPRSGDLSVYWYQQSLDQGLQFLIQYYNGEERAKGNILERFSAQQFPDLHSELNLSSLELGDSALYFCASSVRTALGVPGELFFGEGSRLTVL.

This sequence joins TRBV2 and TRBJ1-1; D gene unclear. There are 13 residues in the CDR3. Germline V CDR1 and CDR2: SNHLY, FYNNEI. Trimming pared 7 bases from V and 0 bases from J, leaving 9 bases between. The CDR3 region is CASNVNLNTEAFF. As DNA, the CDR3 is TGTGCCAGCAACGTAAACCTGAACACTGAAGCTTTCTTT.

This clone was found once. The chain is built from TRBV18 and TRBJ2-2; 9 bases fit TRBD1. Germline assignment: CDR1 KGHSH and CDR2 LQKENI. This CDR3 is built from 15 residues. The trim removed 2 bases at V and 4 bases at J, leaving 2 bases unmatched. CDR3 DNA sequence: TGTGCCAGCTCACCAACAGGGGGCGGCACCGGGGAGCTGTTTTTT. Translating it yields CASSPTGGGTGELFF.

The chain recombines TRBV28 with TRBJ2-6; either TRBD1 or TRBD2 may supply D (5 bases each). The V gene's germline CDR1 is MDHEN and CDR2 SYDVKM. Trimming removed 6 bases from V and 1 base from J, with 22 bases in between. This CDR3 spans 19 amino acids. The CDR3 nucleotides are TGTGCCAGCAGCTTTGGTGGGACCTTCGGGGCTTCTGGGGCCAACGTCCTGACTTTC. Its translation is CASSFGGTFGASGANVLTF.

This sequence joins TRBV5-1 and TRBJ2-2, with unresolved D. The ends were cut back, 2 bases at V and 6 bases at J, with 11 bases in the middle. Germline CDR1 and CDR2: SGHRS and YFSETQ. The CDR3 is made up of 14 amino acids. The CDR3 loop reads CASSFLPVAGELFF. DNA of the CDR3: TGCGCCAGCAGCTTCCTTCCTGTGGCCGGGGAGCTGTTTTTT.

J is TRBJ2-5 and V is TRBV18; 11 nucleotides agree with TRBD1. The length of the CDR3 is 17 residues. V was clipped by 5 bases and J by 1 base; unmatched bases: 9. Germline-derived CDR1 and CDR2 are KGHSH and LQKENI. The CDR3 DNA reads TGTGCCAGCTCAATCAATACGGGACAGGGGGTCCAAGAGACCCAGTACTTC. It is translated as CASSINTGQGVQETQYF.

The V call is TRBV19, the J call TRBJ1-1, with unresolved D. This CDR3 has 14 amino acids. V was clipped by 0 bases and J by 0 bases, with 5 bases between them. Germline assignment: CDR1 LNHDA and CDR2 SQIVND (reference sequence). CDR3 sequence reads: CASSIDSLNTEAFF. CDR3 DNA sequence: TGTGCCAGTAGTATAGACAGCTTGAACACTGAAGCTTTCTTT.

The CDR3 nucleotides read TGTGCCAGCAGCCCTGGGACAGCCGGGACCGGGGAGCTGTTTTTT. It codes for CASSPGTAGTGELFF. The rearrangement links TRBV27 to TRBJ2-2, with 7 bases aligning to TRBD1. Germline CDR1 MNHEY, CDR2 SMNVEV (reference sequence). The CDR3 has 15 amino acids. J was trimmed by 5 bases and V by 6 bases; bases with no gene match: 9.

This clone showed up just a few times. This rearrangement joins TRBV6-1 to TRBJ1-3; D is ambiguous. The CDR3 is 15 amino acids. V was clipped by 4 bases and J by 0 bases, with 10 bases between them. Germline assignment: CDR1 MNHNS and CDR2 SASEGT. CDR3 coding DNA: TGTGCCAGCAGTGGGCGGAGAAACTCTGGAAACACCATATATTTT. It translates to CASSGRRNSGNTIYF.

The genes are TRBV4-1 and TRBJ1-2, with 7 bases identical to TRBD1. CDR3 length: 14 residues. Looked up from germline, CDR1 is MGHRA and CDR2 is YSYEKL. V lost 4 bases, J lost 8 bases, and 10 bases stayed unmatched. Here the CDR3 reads CASSRDSPQSGYTF. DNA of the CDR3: TGCGCCAGCAGCCGGGACAGCCCTCAGAGCGGCTACACCTTC.

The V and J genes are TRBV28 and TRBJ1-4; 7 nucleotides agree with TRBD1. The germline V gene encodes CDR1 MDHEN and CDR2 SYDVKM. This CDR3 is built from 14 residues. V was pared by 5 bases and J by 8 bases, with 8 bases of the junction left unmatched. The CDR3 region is CASSPQGRGEKLFF. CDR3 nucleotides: TGTGCCAGCAGTCCACAGGGGAGGGGGGAAAAACTGTTTTTT.

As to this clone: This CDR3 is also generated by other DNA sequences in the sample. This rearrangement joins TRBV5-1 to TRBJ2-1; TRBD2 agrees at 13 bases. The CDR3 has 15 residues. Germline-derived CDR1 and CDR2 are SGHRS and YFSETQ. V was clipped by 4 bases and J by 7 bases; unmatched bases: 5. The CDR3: CASSEGLAGVNEQFF. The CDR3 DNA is TGCGCCAGCAGCGAAGGACTAGCGGGAGTGAATGAGCAGTTCTTC.

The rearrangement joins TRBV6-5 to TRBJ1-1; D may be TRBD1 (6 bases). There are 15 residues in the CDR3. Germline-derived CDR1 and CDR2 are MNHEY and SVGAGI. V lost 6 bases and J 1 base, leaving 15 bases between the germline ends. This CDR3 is CASRTGGRGNTEAFF. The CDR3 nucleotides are TGTGCCAGCAGGACCGGAGGCAGGGGGAACACTGAAGCTTTCTTT.

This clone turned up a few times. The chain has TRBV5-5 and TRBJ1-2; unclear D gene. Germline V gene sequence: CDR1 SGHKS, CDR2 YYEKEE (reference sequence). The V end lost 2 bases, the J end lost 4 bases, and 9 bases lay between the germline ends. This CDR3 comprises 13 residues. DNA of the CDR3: TGTGCCAGCAGCTTTGGCAGTAGCTATGGCTACACCTTC. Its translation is CASSFGSSYGYTF.

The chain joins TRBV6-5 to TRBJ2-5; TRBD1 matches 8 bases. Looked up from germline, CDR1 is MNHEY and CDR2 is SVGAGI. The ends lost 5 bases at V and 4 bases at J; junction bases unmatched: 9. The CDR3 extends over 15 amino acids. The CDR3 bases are TGTGCCAGCAGTCACCGGACAGGGACGAGAGAGACCCAGTACTTC. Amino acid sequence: CASSHRTGTRETQYF.

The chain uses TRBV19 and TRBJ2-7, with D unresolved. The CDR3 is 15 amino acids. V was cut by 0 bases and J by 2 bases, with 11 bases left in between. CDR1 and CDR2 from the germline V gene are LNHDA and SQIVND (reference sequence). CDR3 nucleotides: TGTGCCAGTAGTATAGATGTAGGAGTTACCTACGAGCAGTACTTC. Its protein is CASSIDVGVTYEQYF. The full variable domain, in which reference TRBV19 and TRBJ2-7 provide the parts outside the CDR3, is DGGITQSPKYLFRKEGQNVTLSCEQNLNHDAMYWYRQDPGQGLRLIYYSQIVNDFQKGDIAEGYSVSREKKESFPLTVTSAQKNPTAFYLCASSIDVGVTYEQYFGPGTRLTVT.